A selection of T cell receptor beta chains follows, all from one sample in a study of cytomegalovirus exposure and HLA in healthy donors. Generated by immunoSEQ multiplex PCR, the TCRdb table keeps only in-frame clones and is missing some. In the table there are tens of thousands of clones, 90% of which are singletons. The sequencing sample was made of PBMCs. These receptors came from a man aged 18 to 29 in good health and CMV-seronegative. CDR3s include the opening cysteine and the closing phenylalanine or tryptophan. A D gene is named only where the DNA matches it firmly. Not all rows give a size; the values are once, few, many and, for expanded clones, a class.

CDR3aa,CDR3nt,abundance,d_gene,j_gene,v_gene
CATSRERTGSYEQYF,TGTGCCACCAGCAGAGAAAGGACAGGGAGCTACGAGCAGTACTTC,-,TRBD1,TRBJ2-7,TRBV15
CAGSPGCYEQYF,TGTGCCGGATCTCCGGGGTGCTACGAGCAGTACTTC,-,-,TRBJ2-7,TRBV9
CASSSRTPYEQYF,TGTGCCAGCAGTTCTAGGACACCCTACGAGCAGTACTTC,-,-,TRBJ2-7,TRBV28
CASRNLGRGTATQYF,TGTGCCAGCAGAAACTTGGGGCGGGGAACAGCTACGCAGTATTTT,-,-,TRBJ2-3,TRBV27
CASSQPGGVEQYF,TGCGCCAGCAGCCAACCCGGGGGGGTCGAGCAGTACTTC,-,TRBD2,TRBJ2-7,TRBV4-1
CASSFDSYSGNTIYF,TGCGCCAGCAGCTTCGACTCGTACTCTGGAAACACCATATATTTT,once,-,TRBJ1-3,TRBV5-1
CASSRTGTSGSSYEQYF,TGTGCCAGCAGCCGTACCGGGACTAGCGGGAGTTCCTACGAGCAGTACTTC,-,TRBD2,TRBJ2-7,TRBV28
CASIKGESSYNEQFF,TGTGCCAGCATTAAGGGGGAGAGTTCCTACAATGAGCAGTTCTTC,-,-,TRBJ2-1,TRBV28
CASSPSHHTGELFF,TGTGCCAGTAGTCCTAGCCATCACACCGGGGAGCTGTTTTTT,-,-,TRBJ2-2,TRBV19
CASSLGTSDSAGELFF,TGCGCCAGCAGCTTGGGGACATCGGATTCCGCCGGGGAGCTGTTTTTT,-,-,TRBJ2-2,TRBV5-1
CASSQVLAGGGTDTQYF,TGTGCCAGCAGCCAAGTTCTAGCGGGAGGGGGCACAGATACGCAGTATTTT,-,TRBD2,TRBJ2-3,TRBV4-2
CASSYKTSVGTDTQYF,TGTGCCAGCAGCTACAAGACTAGCGTGGGCACAGATACGCAGTATTTT,-,TRBD2,TRBJ2-3,TRBV7-9
CASSFGQGYEQYF,TGTGCCAGCAGCTTTGGACAGGGTTACGAGCAGTACTTC,-,TRBD1,TRBJ2-7,TRBV7-3
CASSPISGFNEQFF,TGTGCCAGCAGCCCAATTAGCGGCTTCAATGAGCAGTTCTTC,once,-,TRBJ2-1,TRBV4-2
CASSFSASTDTQYF,TGTGCCAGCAGTTTTAGCGCGAGCACAGATACGCAGTATTTT,-,-,TRBJ2-3,TRBV28
CASSPGGGNEQFF,TGTGCCAGTAGTCCCGGGGGAGGCAATGAGCAGTTCTTC,-,-,TRBJ2-1,TRBV19
CASSPPVSDTQYF,TGTGCCAGCAGCCCCCCGGTATCAGATACGCAGTATTTT,once,-,TRBJ2-3,TRBV11-2